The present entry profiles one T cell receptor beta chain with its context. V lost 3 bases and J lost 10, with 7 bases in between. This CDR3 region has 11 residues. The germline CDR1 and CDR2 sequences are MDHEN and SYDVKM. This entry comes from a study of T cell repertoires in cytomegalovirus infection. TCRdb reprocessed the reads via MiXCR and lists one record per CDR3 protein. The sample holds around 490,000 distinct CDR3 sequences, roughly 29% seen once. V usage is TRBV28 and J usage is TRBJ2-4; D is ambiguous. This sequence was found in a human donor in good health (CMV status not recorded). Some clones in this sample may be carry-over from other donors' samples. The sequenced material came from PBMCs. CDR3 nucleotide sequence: TGTGCCAGCAGTTTCCTCACTATTCAGTACTTC. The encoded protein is CASSFLTIQYF.